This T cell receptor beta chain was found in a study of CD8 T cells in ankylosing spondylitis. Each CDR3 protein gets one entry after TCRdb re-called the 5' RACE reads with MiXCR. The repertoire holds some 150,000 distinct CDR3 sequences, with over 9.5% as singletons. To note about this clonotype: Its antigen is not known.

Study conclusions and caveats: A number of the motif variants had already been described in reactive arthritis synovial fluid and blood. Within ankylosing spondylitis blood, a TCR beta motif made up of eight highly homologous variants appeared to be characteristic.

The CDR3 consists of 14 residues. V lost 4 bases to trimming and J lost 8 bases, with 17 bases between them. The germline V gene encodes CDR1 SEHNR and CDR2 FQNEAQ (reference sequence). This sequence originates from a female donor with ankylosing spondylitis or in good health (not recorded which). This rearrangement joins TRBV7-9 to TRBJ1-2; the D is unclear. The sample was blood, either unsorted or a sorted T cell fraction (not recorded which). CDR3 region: CASSYFSDSNGYTF. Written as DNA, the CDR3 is TGTGCCAGCAGCTATTTTTCAGACTCAAACGGCTACACCTTC.